Listed below are T cell receptor beta chains from one sample, sequenced in a study of blood T cell repertoires in COVID-19. The assay was immunoSEQ multiplex PCR, and TCRdb's table has in-frame clones only and misses some. This sample carries about 110,000 clones, about 88% of them seen once, and the ten largest clones take 2% to 2.5%. Sequenced sample: peripheral blood. The receptor set was obtained from a human donor in a cohort sampled during active COVID-19. The CDR3 runs from the conserved cysteine through the conserved F or W. The D gene is left open where the match is weak. Expanded clones are given a class, and other clones once, few, many or no size at all.

CDR3aa,CDR3nt,abundance,d_gene,v_gene,j_gene
CASQISSYNSPLHF,TGTGCCAGCCAGATAAGCTCCTATAATTCACCCCTCCACTTT,.,.,TRBV6-5,TRBJ1-6
CASRRDFANTGELFF,TGTGCCAGCAGGCGGGACTTCGCGAACACCGGGGAGCTGTTTTTT,.,.,TRBV2,TRBJ2-2
CASEGEGDEKLFF,TGTGCCAGCGAAGGGGAAGGGGATGAAAAACTGTTTTTT,.,.,TRBV12-3/TRBV12-4,TRBJ1-4
CASSPQAQETQYF,TGCGCCAGCAGCCCCCAGGCGCAAGAGACCCAGTACTTC,.,.,TRBV5-1,TRBJ2-5
CASSFDRDNYGYTF,TGTGCCAGCAGCTTCGACAGGGATAACTATGGCTACACCTTC,.,TRBD1,TRBV7-8,TRBJ1-2
CASSLGSGRLYEQYF,TGTGCCAGCAGCTTGGGTAGCGGGAGACTCTACGAGCAGTACTTC,.,TRBD2,TRBV7-9,TRBJ2-7
CASSTPLLVYEQYF,TGTGCCAGCAGCACGCCACTACTTGTCTACGAGCAGTACTTC,.,.,TRBV11-2,TRBJ2-7
CASSSDRVSYNEQFF,TGTGCCAGCAGCTCAGACAGGGTATCATACAATGAGCAGTTCTTC,.,TRBD1,TRBV7-9,TRBJ2-1
CASNLAGGGTGELFF,TGTGCCAGCAATTTAGCGGGAGGTGGCACCGGGGAGCTGTTTTTT,.,TRBD2,TRBV6-5,TRBJ2-2
CSVGGATNEKLFF,TGCAGCGTTGGCGGGGCAACTAATGAAAAACTGTTTTTT,.,.,TRBV29-1,TRBJ1-4
CASSLSGGEQYF,TGTGCCAGCAGCTTATCAGGAGGCGAGCAGTACTTC,few,.,TRBV7-9,TRBJ2-7
CASKDGGVRSTEAFF,TGTGCCAGCAAAGATGGGGGGGTTCGTTCGACTGAAGCTTTCTTT,.,.,TRBV6-5,TRBJ1-1
CASSSPYRAYEQYF,TGTGCCAGCAGCTCTCCGTACAGGGCCTACGAGCAGTACTTC,.,.,TRBV7-9,TRBJ2-7
CASSRGGVSYEQYF,TGTGCCAGCAGTAGGGGGGGGGTCTCCTACGAGCAGTACTTC,.,.,TRBV6-6,TRBJ2-7
CASSQEVGQPNSPLHF,TGTGCCAGCAGCCAAGAAGTGGGACAGCCGAATTCACCCCTCCACTTT,.,TRBD1,TRBV3-1/TRBV3-2,TRBJ1-6
CASSPGLAGDNDADTQYF,TGTGCCAGCAGCCCGGGACTAGCGGGAGATAACGATGCAGATACGCAGTATTTT,.,TRBD2,TRBV13,TRBJ2-3
CASSLAGIGDRLTEAFF,TGTGCCAGCAGCTTAGCAGGGATAGGGGATCGGCTCACTGAAGCTTTCTTT,.,.,TRBV7-8,TRBJ1-1
CASLDEYNEQFF,TGTGCCAGCCTAGACGAGTACAATGAGCAGTTCTTC,.,.,TRBV12-3/TRBV12-4,TRBJ2-1
CASSLGGSLYEQYF,TGTGCCAGCAGTTTGGGGGGAAGCCTCTACGAGCAGTACTTC,.,.,TRBV27,TRBJ2-7
CASSPGGTTDTQYF,TGTGCCAGCAGCCCCGGGGGTACCACAGATACGCAGTATTTT,.,.,TRBV7-3,TRBJ2-3
CASRSTGKEQPQHF,TGTGCCAGCAGGTCCACCGGGAAGGAACAGCCCCAGCATTTT,.,.,TRBV6-6,TRBJ1-5
CASSPQRLAYRGNYGYTF,TGCGCCAGCAGCCCACAAAGATTAGCTTACAGGGGCAACTATGGCTACACCTTC,.,TRBD1,TRBV4-1,TRBJ1-2
CASSLGGLGLAEQVGETQYF,TGCGCCAGCAGCTTGGGCGGATTAGGACTAGCGGAGCAAGTGGGAGAGACCCAGTACTTC,once,TRBD2,TRBV5-1,TRBJ2-5